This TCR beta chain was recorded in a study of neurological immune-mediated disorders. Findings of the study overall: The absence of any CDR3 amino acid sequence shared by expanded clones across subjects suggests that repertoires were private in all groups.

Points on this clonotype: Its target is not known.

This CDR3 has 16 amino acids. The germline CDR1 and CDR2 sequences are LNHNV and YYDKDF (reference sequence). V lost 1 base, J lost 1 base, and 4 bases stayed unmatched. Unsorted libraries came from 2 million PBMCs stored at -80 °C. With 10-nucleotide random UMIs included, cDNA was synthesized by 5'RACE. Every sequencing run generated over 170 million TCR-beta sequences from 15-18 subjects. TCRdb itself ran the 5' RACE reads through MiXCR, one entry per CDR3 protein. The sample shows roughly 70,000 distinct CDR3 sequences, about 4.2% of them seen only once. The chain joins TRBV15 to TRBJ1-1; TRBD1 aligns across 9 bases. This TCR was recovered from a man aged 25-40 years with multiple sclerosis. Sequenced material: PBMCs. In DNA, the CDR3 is TGTGCCACCAGCAGAGGGTCGGGACAGGGGAACACTGAAGCTTTCTTT. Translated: CATSRGSGQGNTEAFF.